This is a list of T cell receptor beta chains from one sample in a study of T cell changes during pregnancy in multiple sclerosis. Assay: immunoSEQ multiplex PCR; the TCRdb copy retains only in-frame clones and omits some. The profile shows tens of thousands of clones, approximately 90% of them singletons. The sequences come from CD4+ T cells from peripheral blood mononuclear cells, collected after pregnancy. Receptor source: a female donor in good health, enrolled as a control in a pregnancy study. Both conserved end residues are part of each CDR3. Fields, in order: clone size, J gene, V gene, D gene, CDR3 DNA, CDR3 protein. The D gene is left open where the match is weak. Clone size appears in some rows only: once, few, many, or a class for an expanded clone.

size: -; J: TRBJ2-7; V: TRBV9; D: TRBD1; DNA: TGTGCCAGCAGCCCGGGACAGACCTACTACTACGAGCAGTACTTC; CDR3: CASSPGQTYYYEQYF
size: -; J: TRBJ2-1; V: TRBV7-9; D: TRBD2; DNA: TGTGCCAGCAGCCAGGACGGGACTAACGAGTTCTTC; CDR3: CASSQDGTNEFF
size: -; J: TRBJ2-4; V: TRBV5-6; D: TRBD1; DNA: TGTGCCAGCAGGAGGACAGGCGGAGAAAACATTCAGTACTTC; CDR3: CASRRTGGENIQYF
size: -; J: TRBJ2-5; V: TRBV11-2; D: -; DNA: TGTGCCAGCAGCTTAGACTCTCCCCAAGAGACCCAGTACTTC; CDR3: CASSLDSPQETQYF
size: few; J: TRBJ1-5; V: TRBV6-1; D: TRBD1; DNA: TGTGCCAGCATTCGTAACAGGGGTGGAAATCAGCCCCAGCATTTT; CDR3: CASIRNRGGNQPQHF
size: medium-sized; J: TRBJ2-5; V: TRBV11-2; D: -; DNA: TGTGCCAGCAGCTTAGCCAGGAGGGCTGAGACCCAGTACTTC; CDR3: CASSLARRAETQYF
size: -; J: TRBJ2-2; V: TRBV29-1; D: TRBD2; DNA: TGCAGCGCGTTAAGTCAGCGGGGCACCGGGGAGCTGTTTTTT; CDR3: CSALSQRGTGELFF
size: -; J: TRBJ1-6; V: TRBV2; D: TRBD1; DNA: TGTGCCAGCAGAACCCGGGACAGCGATTCACCCCTCCACTTT; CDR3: CASRTRDSDSPLHF
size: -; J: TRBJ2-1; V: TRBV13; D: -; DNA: TGTGCCAGCAGCTTCCTAGCCAGCTCCTACAATGAGCAGTTCTTC; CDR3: CASSFLASSYNEQFF
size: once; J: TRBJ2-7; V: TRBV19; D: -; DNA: TGTGCCAGTAGTAAACGACAGCTCTACGAGCAGTACTTC; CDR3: CASSKRQLYEQYF
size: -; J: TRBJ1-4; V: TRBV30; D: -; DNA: TGTGCCTGGAGTGGCAGGGGTTCTAATGAAAAACTGTTTTTT; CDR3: CAWSGRGSNEKLFF
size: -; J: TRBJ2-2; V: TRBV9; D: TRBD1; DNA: TGTGCCAGCAGCTCCCGGGGAATGGGACAGGGAGGTACCGGGGAGCTGTTTTTT; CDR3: CASSSRGMGQGGTGELFF
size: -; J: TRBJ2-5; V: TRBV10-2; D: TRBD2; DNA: TGCGCCAGCAGTGTTTCGGGGGGGTTGGAGACCCAGTACTTC; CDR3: CASSVSGGLETQYF
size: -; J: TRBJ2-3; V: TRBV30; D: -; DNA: TGTGCCTGGACCTCAGGGGGCGGGAGAAGCACAGATACGCAGTATTTT; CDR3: CAWTSGGGRSTDTQYF
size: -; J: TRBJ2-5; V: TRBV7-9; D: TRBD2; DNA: TGTGCCAGCAGCTGGCGGACTAGCGGGGCCAGGGAGACCCAGTACTTC; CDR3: CASSWRTSGARETQYF
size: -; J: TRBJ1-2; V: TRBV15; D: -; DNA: TGTGCCACCAGTATAGGCGGGGAGGACTATGGCTACACCTTC; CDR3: CATSIGGEDYGYTF
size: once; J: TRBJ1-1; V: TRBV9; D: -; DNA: TGTGCCAGCAGCCCCCAGGTGAACACTGAAGCTTTCTTT; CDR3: CASSPQVNTEAFF
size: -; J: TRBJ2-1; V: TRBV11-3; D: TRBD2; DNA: TGTGCCAGCAGCTCACCCGGTGGGGCGGGAGCTAATGAGCAGTTCTTC; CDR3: CASSSPGGAGANEQFF
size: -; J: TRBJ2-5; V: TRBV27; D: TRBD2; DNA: TGTGCCAGCAGTCCTCGCGGGAGCGGGACGGAGACCCAGTACTTC; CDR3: CASSPRGSGTETQYF
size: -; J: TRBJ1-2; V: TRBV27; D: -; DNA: TGTGCCAGCAGTTTACGGCCCACAGCTAACTATGGCTACACCTTC; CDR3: CASSLRPTANYGYTF
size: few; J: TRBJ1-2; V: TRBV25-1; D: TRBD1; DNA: TGTGCCAGCAGTGAATCTAGCGGACAGGGGGTCGGCTATGGCTACACCTTC; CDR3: CASSESSGQGVGYGYTF
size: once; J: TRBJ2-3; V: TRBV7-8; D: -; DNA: TGTGCCAGCAGCCCCTTGAGCGGGTGGGAGACAGATACGCAGTATTTT; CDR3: CASSPLSGWETDTQYF
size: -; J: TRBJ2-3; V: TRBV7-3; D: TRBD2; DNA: TGTGCCAGCAGTTTGGGACTAGCGGCAGATACGCAGTATTTT; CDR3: CASSLGLAADTQYF
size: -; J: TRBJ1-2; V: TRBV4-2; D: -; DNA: TGTGCCAGCAGCCAACCCACGGCGAGCGGGGGGCTTGGCTATGGCTACACCTTC; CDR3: CASSQPTASGGLGYGYTF
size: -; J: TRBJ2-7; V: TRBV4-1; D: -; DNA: TGCGCCAGCAGCCGCCCAAGTGACTGGGACGAGCAGTACTTC; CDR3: CASSRPSDWDEQYF
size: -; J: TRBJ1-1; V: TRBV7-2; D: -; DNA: TGTGCCAGCAGCTTCGTAGAAGCGGCCGAAGCTTTCTTT; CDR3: CASSFVEAAEAFF
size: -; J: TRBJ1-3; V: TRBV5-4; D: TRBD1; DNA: TGTGCCAGCACCCGACAGGGCAAAACTAAAACGGAAAACACCATATATTTT; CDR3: CASTRQGKTKTENTIYF
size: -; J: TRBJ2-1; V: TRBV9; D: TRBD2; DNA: TGTGCCAGCAGCCCACCGGGACTAGGGTTTCATGAGCAGTTCTTC; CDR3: CASSPPGLGFHEQFF
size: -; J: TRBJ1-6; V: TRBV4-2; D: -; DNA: TGTGCCAGCAGCCAAGGACCACAGGGCAGAGGTTGGAATTCACCCCTCCACTTT; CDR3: CASSQGPQGRGWNSPLHF
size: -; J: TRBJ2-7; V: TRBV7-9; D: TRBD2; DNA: TGTGCCAGCAGCTTGGCTCCGGGACTAGCGGGCAGCTCCTACGAGCAGTACTTC; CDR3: CASSLAPGLAGSSYEQYF
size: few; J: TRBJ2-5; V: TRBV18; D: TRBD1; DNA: TGTGCCAGCTCACCCCCAACAGGGGGCCTGCAGACCCAGTACTTC; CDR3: CASSPPTGGLQTQYF
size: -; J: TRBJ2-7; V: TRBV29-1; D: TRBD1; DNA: TGCAGCGTTCACGGGACAGGGGGCCCCGAGCAGTACTTC; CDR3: CSVHGTGGPEQYF
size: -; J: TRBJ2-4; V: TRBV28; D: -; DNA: TGTGCCAGCAGTTTCTATCAGGGTCTAGCCAAAAACATTCAGTACTTC; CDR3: CASSFYQGLAKNIQYF
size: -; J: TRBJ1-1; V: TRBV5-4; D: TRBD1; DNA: TGTGCCAGCAGCCCGGAAGGGGGCGCGGGGATGAACACTGAAGCTTTCTTT; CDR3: CASSPEGGAGMNTEAFF
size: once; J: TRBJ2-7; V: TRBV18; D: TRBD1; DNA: TGTGCCAGCTCACCACGGGGGACAGGGTACTACGAGCAGTACTTC; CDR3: CASSPRGTGYYEQYF
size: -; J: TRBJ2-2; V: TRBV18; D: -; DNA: TGTGCCAGCTCACCCCAACAGAACACCGGGGAGCTGTTTTTT; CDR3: CASSPQQNTGELFF
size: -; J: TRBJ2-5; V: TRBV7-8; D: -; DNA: TGTGCCAGCATCCAACCCGGGGAAGAGACCCAGTACTTC; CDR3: CASIQPGEETQYF
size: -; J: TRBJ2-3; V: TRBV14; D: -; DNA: TGTGCCAGCAGCCTCACGCGGGCCGCCAGCACAGATACGCAGTATTTT; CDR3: CASSLTRAASTDTQYF
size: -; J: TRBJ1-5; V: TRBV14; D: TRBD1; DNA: TGTGCCAGCAGCCCGACAGGGAGAGGGCCCCAGCATTTT; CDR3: CASSPTGRGPQHF
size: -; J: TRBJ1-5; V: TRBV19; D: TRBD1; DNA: TGTGCCAGTAGAACAGGGGCTTATAGCAATCAGCCCCAGCATTTT; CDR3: CASRTGAYSNQPQHF
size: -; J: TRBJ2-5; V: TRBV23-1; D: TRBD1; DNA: TGCGCCAGCAGCCTGACAGGGGGCCAAGAGACCCAGTACTTC; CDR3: CASSLTGGQETQYF
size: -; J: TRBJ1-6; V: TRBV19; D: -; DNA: TGTGCCAGTAGTACTGGACAGAACTATAATTCACCCCTCCACTTT; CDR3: CASSTGQNYNSPLHF
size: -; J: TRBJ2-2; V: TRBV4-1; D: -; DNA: TGCGCCAGCAGCCAACGGGTCAACACCGGGGAGCTGTTTTTT; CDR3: CASSQRVNTGELFF
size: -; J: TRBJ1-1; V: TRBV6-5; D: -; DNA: TGTGCCAGCAGCCTCGACTATCGGGTCACTGAAGCTTTCTTT; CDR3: CASSLDYRVTEAFF
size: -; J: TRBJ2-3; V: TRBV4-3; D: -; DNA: TGCGCCAGCAGCCATCCGCAGGTCAGCAATACGCAGTATTTT; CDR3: CASSHPQVSNTQYF
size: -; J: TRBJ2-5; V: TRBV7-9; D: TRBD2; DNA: TGTGCCAGCAGCCTCAGGACTAGCGGGAGTATTGAGACCCAGTACTTC; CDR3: CASSLRTSGSIETQYF
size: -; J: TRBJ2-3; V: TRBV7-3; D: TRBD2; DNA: TGTGCCAGCAGCTCTAGCGGGGCTAGGGAGACGCAGTATTTT; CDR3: CASSSSGARETQYF
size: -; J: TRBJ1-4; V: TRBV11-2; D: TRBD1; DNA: TGTGCCAGCAGCCCCCTGACAGGGGTTAACGAAAAACTGTTTTTT; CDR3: CASSPLTGVNEKLFF
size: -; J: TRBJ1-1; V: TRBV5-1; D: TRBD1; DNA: TGCGCCAGCAGCTTTCTGGGACAGGGATGGACTGAAGCTTTCTTT; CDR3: CASSFLGQGWTEAFF